This TCR beta chain stems from a study of identical twins. TCRdb processed the 5' RACE reads anew with MiXCR; each CDR3 protein has one entry. The table records under 800,000 distinct CDR3 sequences, 21% of them present only once. This CDR3 comprises 15 residues. Trimming removed 0 bases from V and 7 bases from J, with 14 bases in between. Per the germline V gene, CDR1 is SGDLS and CDR2 is YYNGEE. These same data were also listed under a study on T cells expressing NK-cell markers.

The specimen sequenced was PBMCs. The TCR comes from a woman aged 18-29 years in good health. This sequence joins TRBV9 and TRBJ2-1, with D possibly being TRBD1 (6 bases). The DNA for the CDR3 is TGTGCCAGCAGCGTAGAGGTGGGGGCGTATAATGAGCAGTTCTTC. It translates to CASSVEVGAYNEQFF. Full variable domain (rest looked up from reference TRBV9 and TRBJ2-1): DSGVTQTPKHLITATGQRVTLRCSPRSGDLSVYWYQQSLDQGLQFLIQYYNGEERAKGNILERFSAQQFPDLHSELNLSSLELGDSALYFCASSVEVGAYNEQFFGPGTRLTVL.